These 11 T cell receptor beta chains originate from one sample sequenced in a study of Ad26.COV2.S vaccination and SARS-CoV-2 variants. Treatment given: roughly 20 received Ad26.COV2.S at low or high dose, single or two shots; roughly 5 received placebo; per-sample allocation not given. Day 63 after the first vaccine or placebo injection was the time point for sampling. Using immunoSEQ multiplex PCR, the repertoire was profiled, and TCRdb retains in-frame clones only, with some absent. The sample lists under 250,000 clones, 87% occurring once. Sequencing used peripheral blood, obtained in a trial of Ad26.COV2.S vaccine versus placebo. The receptor set was obtained from a person between 18 and 59 years old who received the Ad26.COV2.S COVID-19 vaccine or a placebo.

V and J are TRBV5-4 and TRBJ2-5, with D perhaps being TRBD1 or TRBD2 (5 bases each). This CDR3 contains 16 residues. Trimming removed 0 bases at V and 4 bases at J, with 16 bases between. Germline assignment: CDR1 SGHNT and CDR2 YYREEE (reference sequence). In nucleotides, the CDR3 is TGTGCCAGCAGCTTGGACCCAGGGAGTCGTGGAGAGACCCAGTACTTC. As protein: CASSLDPGSRGETQYF.

The chain combines TRBV5-1 with TRBJ1-2; D is possibly TRBD1 (5 bases). The CDR3 loop spans 13 amino acids. Germline V lookup: CDR1 SGHRS, CDR2 YFSETQ. With 5 bases removed from V and 5 bases from J, the gap between germline ends came to 13 bases. CDR3 sequence reads: CASSGAETYGYTF. DNA for the CDR3: TGCGCCAGCAGTGGGGCAGAGACTTATGGCTACACCTTC.

The V call is TRBV14, the J call TRBJ1-6; 7 nucleotides align to TRBD1. Germline values: CDR1 SGHDN, CDR2 FVKESK. J lost 9 bases, V lost 0 bases, and 5 bases had no gene match. The CDR3 is 15 amino acids. The CDR3 protein is CASSQDRSGGSPLHF. CDR3 DNA sequence: TGTGCCAGCAGCCAAGATCGGTCAGGGGGTTCACCCCTCCACTTT.

The rearrangement uses TRBV6-2 or TRBV6-3 and TRBJ2-4; 8 bases fit TRBD2. This CDR3 contains 17 residues. The V and J ends lost 2 bases and 6 bases, in that order; junction bases with no gene match: 12. Germline V gives CDR1 MNHEY, CDR2 SVGEGT. The CDR3 DNA is TGTGCCAGCAGTTACAAACTCGGGGGGGCGGTGGGAAACATTCAGTACTTC. Protein sequence: CASSYKLGGAVGNIQYF.

The rearrangement links TRBV21-1 to TRBJ1-1; the table's D call of TRBD1 was not tested on the DNA. TRBV21-1 is labeled a pseudogene. This CDR3 region has 14 residues. The CDR3 spells CASSGGQGGTEAFF. The CDR3 bases are TGTGCCAGCAGCGGGGGACAGGGGGGCACTGAAGCTTTCTTT.

The V and J genes are TRBV6-1 and TRBJ2-4; 7 bases agree with TRBD1. V trimming: 4 bases; J trimming: 0 bases; junction bases outside the gene matches: 12. Germline CDR1 and CDR2: MNHNS and SASEGT. The CDR3 runs to 18 residues. The CDR3 here is CASSVATGKSLAKNIQYF. CDR3 nucleotides: TGTGCCAGCAGTGTAGCGACAGGGAAATCTTTAGCCAAAAACATTCAGTACTTC.

The chain joins TRBV2 to TRBJ2-7, with D perhaps matching TRBD1 or TRBD2 (5 bases each). The germline gives CDR1 SNHLY, CDR2 FYNNEI. V was pared by 6 bases and J by 5 bases, with 14 bases between. The length of the CDR3 is 13 residues. CDR3 in amino acids: CASSRDQNHEQYV. CDR3 nucleotides: TGTGCCAGCAGCCGGGACCAAAATCACGAGCAGTACGTC.

The genes are TRBV6-2 or TRBV6-3 and TRBJ2-6; D not certain. The CDR3 runs to 17 residues. V gave up 5 bases and J gave up 0 bases, with 14 bases separating them. CDR1 is MNHEY, CDR2 SVGEGT, per germline. CDR3 protein: CASSLFSVHSGANVLTF. The DNA of the CDR3 is TGTGCCAGCAGTCTTTTCAGCGTCCACTCTGGGGCCAACGTCCTGACTTTC.

The rearrangement joins TRBV7-2 to TRBJ2-5; 14 nucleotides align to TRBD2. The CDR3 consists of 16 residues. J lost 5 bases, V lost 5 bases, and 7 bases had no gene match. Germline CDR1 SGHTA, CDR2 FQGNSA. The CDR3 region is CASSATRLAGGETQYF. DNA of the CDR3: TGTGCCAGCAGCGCCACAAGACTAGCGGGAGGGGAGACCCAGTACTTC.

The chain uses TRBV10-3 and TRBJ2-7; no clear D. V was shortened by 3 bases and J by 5 bases, with 8 bases between the two germline ends. This CDR3 is built from 12 residues. CDR1 and CDR2 (germline): ENHRY, SYGVKD. The CDR3 protein is CAISDDPNEQYF. CDR3 nucleotide sequence: TGTGCCATCAGTGACGACCCGAACGAGCAGTACTTC.

The chain recombines TRBV15 with TRBJ1-2; D is uncertain. CDR3 size: 13 residues. V lost 2 bases, J lost 5 bases, and 9 bases lay in between. The germline V gene has CDR1 LNHNV and CDR2 YYDKDF (reference sequence). This chain's CDR3 is CATSRQNDYGYTF. The CDR3 nucleotides are TGTGCCACCAGCAGACAGAATGATTATGGCTACACCTTC.